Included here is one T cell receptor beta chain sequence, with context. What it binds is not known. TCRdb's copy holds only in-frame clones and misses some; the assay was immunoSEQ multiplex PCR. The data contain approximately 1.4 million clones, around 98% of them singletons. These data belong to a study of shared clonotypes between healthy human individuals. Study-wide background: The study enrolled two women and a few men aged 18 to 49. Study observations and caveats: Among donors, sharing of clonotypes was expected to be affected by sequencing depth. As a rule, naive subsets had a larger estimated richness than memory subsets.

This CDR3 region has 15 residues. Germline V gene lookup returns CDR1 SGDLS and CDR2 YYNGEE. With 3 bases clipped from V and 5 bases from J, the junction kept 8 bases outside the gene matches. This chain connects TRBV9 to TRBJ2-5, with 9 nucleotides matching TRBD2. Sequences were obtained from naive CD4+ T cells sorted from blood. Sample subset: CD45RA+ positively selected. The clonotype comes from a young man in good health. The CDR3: CASSEAGTSRETQYF. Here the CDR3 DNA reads TGTGCCAGCAGCGAGGCCGGGACTAGCCGGGAGACCCAGTACTTC.